This TCR beta chain was recovered during a study of STAT3 mutations in large granular lymphocyte leukemia. Points from the study as a whole: Samples missed the first appearance of the clone. Treatment regimens differed across patients between samplings. In T-cell large granular lymphocyte leukemia, about half of patients showed multiple immunodominant subclonotypes.

Points on this clone: Its antigen remains unknown.

CDR3 length equals 16 residues. After removal of 0 bases from V and 6 bases from J, the junction contained 8 bases not matched to a gene. Germline V gives CDR1 SGHNT, CDR2 YYREEE (reference sequence). Sequencing used immunoSEQ multiplex PCR; TCRdb keeps in-frame clones, though not all of them. The repertoire holds around 29,000 clones, with around 86% as singletons. The chain has TRBV5-4 and TRBJ1-2, with TRBD1 matching over 10 bases. The receptor's source is a man aged 55 to 70 with T-cell large granular lymphocyte leukemia. Some clones in this sample may be carry-over from other donors' samples. The sample taken for sequencing was peripheral blood mononuclear cells. This chain's CDR3 is CASSLGLTGGSNGYTF. CDR3 sequence (DNA): TGTGCCAGCAGCTTGGGCCTGACAGGGGGCTCTAATGGCTACACCTTC.